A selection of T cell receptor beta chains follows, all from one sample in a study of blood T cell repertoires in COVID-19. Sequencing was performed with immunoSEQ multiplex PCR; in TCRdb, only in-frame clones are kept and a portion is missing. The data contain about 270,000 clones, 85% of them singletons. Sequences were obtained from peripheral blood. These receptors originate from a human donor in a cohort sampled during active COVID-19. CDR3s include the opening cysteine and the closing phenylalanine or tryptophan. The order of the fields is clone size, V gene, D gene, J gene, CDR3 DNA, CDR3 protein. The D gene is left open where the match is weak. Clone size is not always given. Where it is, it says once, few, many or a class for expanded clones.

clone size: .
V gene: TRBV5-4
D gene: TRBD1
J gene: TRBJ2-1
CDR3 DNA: TGTGCCAGCAGCTTGGGAGGGCCGGGACAGCTTAGGGATGAGCAGTTCTTC
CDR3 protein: CASSLGGPGQLRDEQFF

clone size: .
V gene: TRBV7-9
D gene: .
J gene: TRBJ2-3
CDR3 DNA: TGTGCCAGCAGCTTAGCCGGAGCGGATACGCAGTATTTT
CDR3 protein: CASSLAGADTQYF

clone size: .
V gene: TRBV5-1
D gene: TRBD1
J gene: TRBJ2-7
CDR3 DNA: TGCGCCAGCAGTGGGACGGGACAGATCTACGAGCAGTACTTC
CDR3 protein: CASSGTGQIYEQYF

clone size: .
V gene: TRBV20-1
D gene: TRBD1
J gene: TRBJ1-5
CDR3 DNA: TGCAGTGCTAGTCTGGGGACAGGGTTTAATCAGCCCCAGCATTTT
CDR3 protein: CSASLGTGFNQPQHF

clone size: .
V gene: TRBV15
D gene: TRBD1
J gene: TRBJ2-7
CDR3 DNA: TGTGCCACCAGCAGAGGGGGGGGACAGGGAGTCCCGGCCGTCTTC
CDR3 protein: CATSRGGGQGVPAVF

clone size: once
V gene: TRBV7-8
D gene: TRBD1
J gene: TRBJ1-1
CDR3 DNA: TGTGCCAGCAGCTTTGGACAGGGAATAGGTGAAGCTTTCTTT
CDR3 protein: CASSFGQGIGEAFF

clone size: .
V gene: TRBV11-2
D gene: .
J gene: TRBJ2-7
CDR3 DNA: TGTGCCAGCAGCTTAAAGAGCGGAAGCTCCTACGAGCAGTACTTC
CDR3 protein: CASSLKSGSSYEQYF

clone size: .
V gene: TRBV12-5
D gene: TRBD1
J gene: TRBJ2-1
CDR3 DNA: TGTGCTAGTGGTTTGGTATACAGGGACAGGGGGAATGAGCAGTTCTTC
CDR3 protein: CASGLVYRDRGNEQFF

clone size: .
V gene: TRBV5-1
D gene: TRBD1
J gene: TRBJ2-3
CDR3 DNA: TGCGCCAGCAGCTTGGCCATAGGGGGCGGAGGAGATACGCAGTATTTT
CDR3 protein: CASSLAIGGGGDTQYF

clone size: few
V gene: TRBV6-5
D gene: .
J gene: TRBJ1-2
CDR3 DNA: TGTGCCAGCAGTTACGGGCGGCGGGATGGCTACACCTTC
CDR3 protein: CASSYGRRDGYTF

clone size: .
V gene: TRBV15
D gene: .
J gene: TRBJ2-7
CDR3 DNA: TGTGCCACCAGCAGAGATATAGGGGTGGTTTACGAGCAGTACTTC
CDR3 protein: CATSRDIGVVYEQYF

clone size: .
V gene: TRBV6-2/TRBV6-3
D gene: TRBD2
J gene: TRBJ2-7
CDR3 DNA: TGTGCCAGCAGTGCCAGCGGGAGGGGCTACGAGCAGTACTTC
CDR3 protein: CASSASGRGYEQYF

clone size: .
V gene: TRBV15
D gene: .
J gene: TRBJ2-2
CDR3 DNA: TGTGCCACCAGCAGAGATTACCTTAAAGCGGACACCGGGGAGCTGTTTTTT
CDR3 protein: CATSRDYLKADTGELFF

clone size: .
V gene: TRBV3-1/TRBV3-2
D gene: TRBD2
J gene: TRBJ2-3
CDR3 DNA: TGTGCCAGCAGCCACGCGCGGGGGGCGGCTGGCACAGATACGCAGTATTTT
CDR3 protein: CASSHARGAAGTDTQYF

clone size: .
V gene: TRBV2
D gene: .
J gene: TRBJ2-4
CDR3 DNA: TGTGCCAGCACTGGCCCTCTAGCCAAAAACATTCAGTACTTC
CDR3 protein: CASTGPLAKNIQYF

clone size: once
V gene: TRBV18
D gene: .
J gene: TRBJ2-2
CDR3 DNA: TGTGCCAGCTCACCAAAACAGGCTCGGGTTAACACCGGGGAGCTGTTTTTT
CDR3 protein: CASSPKQARVNTGELFF

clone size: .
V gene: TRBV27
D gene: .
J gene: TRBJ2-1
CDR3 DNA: TGTGCCAGCACGAGGGGCAGGGAGGTAGGTGAGCAGTTCTTC
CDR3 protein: CASTRGREVGEQFF

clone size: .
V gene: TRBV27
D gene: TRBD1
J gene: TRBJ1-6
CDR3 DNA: TGTGCCAGCAGTCCATTAGGGGGCAAGTCACCCCTCCACTTT
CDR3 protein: CASSPLGGKSPLHF

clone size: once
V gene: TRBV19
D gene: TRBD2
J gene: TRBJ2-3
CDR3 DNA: TGTGCCAGTAGTACTCAGACTAGCTTATCAGATACGCAGTATTTT
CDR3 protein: CASSTQTSLSDTQYF

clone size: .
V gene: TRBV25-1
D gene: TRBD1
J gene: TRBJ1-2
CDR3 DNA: TGTGCCAGCAGACAGGGGTACTATGGCTACACCTTC
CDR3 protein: CASRQGYYGYTF

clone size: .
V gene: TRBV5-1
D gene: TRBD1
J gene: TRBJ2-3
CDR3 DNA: TGCGCCAGCAGCCAAGGACAGGGGAACACAGATACGCAGTATTTT
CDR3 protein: CASSQGQGNTDTQYF

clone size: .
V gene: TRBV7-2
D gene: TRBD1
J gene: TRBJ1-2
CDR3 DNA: TGTGCCAGCAGCTCCGACAGGGTATCTGGCTACACCTTC
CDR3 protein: CASSSDRVSGYTF

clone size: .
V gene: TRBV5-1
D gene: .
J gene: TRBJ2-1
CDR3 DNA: TGCGCCAGCAGCGTAAGGGGGTATGAGCAGTTCTTC
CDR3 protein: CASSVRGYEQFF

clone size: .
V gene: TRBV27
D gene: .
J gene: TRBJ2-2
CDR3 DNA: TGTGCCAGCAGTGTATGGGGGGTAGGCGGGGAGCTGTTTTTT
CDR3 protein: CASSVWGVGGELFF

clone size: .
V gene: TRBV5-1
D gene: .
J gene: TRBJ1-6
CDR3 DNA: TGCGCCAGCAGCCCAGGGAATAATTCACCCCTCCACTTT
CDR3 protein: CASSPGNNSPLHF

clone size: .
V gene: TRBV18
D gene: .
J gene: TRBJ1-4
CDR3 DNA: TGTGCCAGCTCACCGCGGGTGAATGAAAAACTGTTTTTT
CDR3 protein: CASSPRVNEKLFF

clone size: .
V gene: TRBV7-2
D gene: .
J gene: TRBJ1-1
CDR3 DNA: TGTGCCAGCAGCTTAGAGCGGGGACCAGCTTTCTTT
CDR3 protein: CASSLERGPAFF

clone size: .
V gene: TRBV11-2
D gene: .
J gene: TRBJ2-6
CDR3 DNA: TGTGCCAGCAGCTTAGACGGGGCTGGGGCCAACGTCCTGACTTTC
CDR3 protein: CASSLDGAGANVLTF

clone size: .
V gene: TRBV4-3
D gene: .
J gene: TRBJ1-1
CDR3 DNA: TGCGCCAGCAGCCAAGGTGGGGCAGGGAACACTGAAGCTTTCTTT
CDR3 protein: CASSQGGAGNTEAFF

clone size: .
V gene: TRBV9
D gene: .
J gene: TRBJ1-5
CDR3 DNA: TGTGCCAGCAACCCTGGGGGGGGAGGCAATCAGCCCCAGCATTTT
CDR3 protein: CASNPGGGGNQPQHF

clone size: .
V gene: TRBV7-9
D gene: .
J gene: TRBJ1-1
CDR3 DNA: TGTGCCAGCAGCCCTCGAGGTCTGAACCCCACTGAAGCTTTCTTT
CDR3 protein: CASSPRGLNPTEAFF

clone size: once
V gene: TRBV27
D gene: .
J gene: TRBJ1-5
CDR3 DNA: TGTGCCAGCAGGGACAGTGGGGCGAGCAATCAGCCCCAGCATTTT
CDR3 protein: CASRDSGASNQPQHF